The rows below give T cell receptor beta chains drawn from one sample of a study of T cell responses to AZD1222 COVID-19 vaccine. Profiling relied on immunoSEQ multiplex PCR, and the TCRdb table lists in-frame clones only, not all of them. Of under 100,000 clones in the sample, 65% to 90% were seen once. This material consisted of peripheral blood, taken on day 0 of AZD1222 vaccination. The receptors were gathered from an adult in good health. The CDR3 runs from the conserved cysteine through the conserved F or W. The order of the fields is D gene, clone size, V gene, J gene, CDR3 DNA, CDR3 protein. A D gene is named only where the DNA matches it firmly. A clone size is listed for some rows: how often the clone was seen (once, few, many), or a class if it is expanded.

>.|.|TRBV7-3|TRBJ2-2
TGTGCCAGCAGCCCACGACTAGCCGGGGAGCTGTTTTTT
CASSPRLAGELFF
>.|.|TRBV7-6|TRBJ2-7
TGTGCCAGCAGCCTCGGGCGGGGTCGGCGGCCCGAGTACGAGCAGTACTTC
CASSLGRGRRPEYEQYF
>.|once|TRBV18|TRBJ1-6
TGTGCCAGCTCACCCCGACAAAGCTCCTATAATTCACCCCTCCACTTT
CASSPRQSSYNSPLHF
>TRBD1|once|TRBV27|TRBJ1-2
TGTGCCAGCAGTCGAAAGGGACAGGGGGCGACTGGCTACACCTTC
CASSRKGQGATGYTF
>TRBD2|.|TRBV7-3|TRBJ2-2
TGTGCCAGCAGCTCAAATACGGGACTAGCCTCCGGGGAGCTGTTTTTT
CASSSNTGLASGELFF
>TRBD2|.|TRBV7-2|TRBJ2-7
TGTGCCAGCAGCGGGGGACTAGCGGGGAGCTACGAGCAGTACTTC
CASSGGLAGSYEQYF
>.|.|TRBV28|TRBJ1-4
TGTGCCAGCAGTTTATGGCAGGGAGGTGATGAAAAACTGTTTTTT
CASSLWQGGDEKLFF
>TRBD1|.|TRBV9|TRBJ1-3
TGTGCCAGCAGCCCTTTAGGACAGGGGGCGGGTGGAAACACCATATATTTT
CASSPLGQGAGGNTIYF
>TRBD2|.|TRBV5-1|TRBJ2-1
TGCGCCAGCAGCGATACCGGAAGACTAGCGGCCTACAATGAGCAGTTCTTC
CASSDTGRLAAYNEQFF
>TRBD2|once|TRBV28|TRBJ2-1
TGTGCCAGCAGTTTACCCCCGACTAGCGGGAGTAGGTACAATGAGCAGTTCTTC
CASSLPPTSGSRYNEQFF
>.|.|TRBV7-9|TRBJ1-2
TGTGCCAGCAGCTTAGCACGGGGTTACTATGGCTACACCTTC
CASSLARGYYGYTF
>TRBD2|.|TRBV7-8|TRBJ2-1
TGTGCCAGCAGGGGACTAGCGGGAGCTTTTGTCGATGAGCAGTTCTTC
CASRGLAGAFVDEQFF
>.|.|TRBV5-5|TRBJ2-2
TGTGCCAGCAGCTTGTTTGGGGGGAGAAGGGCCGGGGAGCTGTTTTTT
CASSLFGGRRAGELFF
>TRBD1|.|TRBV28|TRBJ1-4
TGTGCCAGCAGACTACAGGGGTCTAATGAAAAACTGTTTTTT
CASRLQGSNEKLFF
>.|.|TRBV29-1|TRBJ2-6
TGCAGCGTTGAACAAGACTCTGGGGCCAACGTCCTGACTTTC
CSVEQDSGANVLTF
>.|.|TRBV27|TRBJ2-3
TGTGCCAGCAGTTTTGACCCCGAGGGTGATACGCAGTATTTT
CASSFDPEGDTQYF
>.|once|TRBV5-8|TRBJ1-6
TGTGCCAGCAGCTTAAGGAGGAATTCCTATAATTCACCCCTCCACTTT
CASSLRRNSYNSPLHF
>.|few|TRBV7-3|TRBJ2-3
TGTGCCAGCAAACGGGACTGGAGCACAGATACGCAGTATTTT
CASKRDWSTDTQYF
>.|once|TRBV7-3|TRBJ2-2
TGTGCCAGCAGCATTGATAGGAGGGCCGGGGAGCTGTTTTTT
CASSIDRRAGELFF
>.|.|TRBV18|TRBJ1-3
TGTGCCAGCTCACCGTTAGGGCGAGGAAACACCATATATTTT
CASSPLGRGNTIYF
>TRBD1|.|TRBV6-1|TRBJ2-5
TGTGCCAGCAGTGAACCGGGACAGCCCGGGGAGACCCAGTACTTC
CASSEPGQPGETQYF
>.|.|TRBV28|TRBJ1-1
TGTGCCAGCAGCGTACGCTCAGGCCTTTTGGGGAACACTGAAGCTTTCTTT
CASSVRSGLLGNTEAFF
>.|once|TRBV30|TRBJ2-3
TGTGCCTGGAGACAGGGTGGCACAGATACGCAGTATTTT
CAWRQGGTDTQYF
>.|.|TRBV4-1|TRBJ2-1
TGCGCCAGCAGCCAAGACAACCCCCCCCGAGGCACTCGCTCCTACAATGAGCAGTTCTTC
CASSQDNPPRGTRSYNEQFF
>.|.|TRBV28|TRBJ1-1
TGTGCCAGCAATGGGGTCATGAACACTGAAGCTTTCTTT
CASNGVMNTEAFF
>TRBD1|.|TRBV28|TRBJ1-2
TGTGCCAGCAGAGGACAGGGGGCGTATGGCTACACCTTC
CASRGQGAYGYTF
>TRBD1|few|TRBV7-8|TRBJ2-7
TGTGCCAGCAGCTTAGTGGGACAGGGCTACGAGCAGTACTTC
CASSLVGQGYEQYF
>TRBD2|.|TRBV2|TRBJ2-5
TGTGCCAGCAGTCCGGGCACTAGCGGGAGAGAGACCCAGTACTTC
CASSPGTSGRETQYF
>.|.|TRBV5-5|TRBJ2-7
TGTGCCAGCAGCTTCGATTCCTACGAGCAGTACTTC
CASSFDSYEQYF
>TRBD2|.|TRBV6-4|TRBJ2-2
TGTGCCAGCAGTGAGACTAGCGGGAGGCCGAACACCGGGGAGCTGTTTTTT
CASSETSGRPNTGELFF
>.|once|TRBV5-4|TRBJ2-7
TGTGCCAGCAGCTTGGGGCAGGGGTCCACCTACGAGCAGTACTTC
CASSLGQGSTYEQYF
>.|.|TRBV9|TRBJ1-2
TGTGCCAGCAGCGTAGCTACGTCAGGGAGCGTCCTTTTC
CASSVATSGSVLF
>.|.|TRBV11-2|TRBJ2-2
TGTGCCAGCAGCTTAGGAGGGGACACCGGGGAGCTGTTTTTT
CASSLGGDTGELFF
>TRBD2|.|TRBV15|TRBJ2-7
TGTGCCACCAGCAGAGATTTAACTAGCGGCAACGAGCAGTACTTC
CATSRDLTSGNEQYF
>.|.|TRBV9|TRBJ1-3
TGTGCCAGCAGCGGTGGGTCTAACTCTGGAAACACCATATATTTT
CASSGGSNSGNTIYF
>.|.|TRBV7-9|TRBJ1-2
TGTGCCAGCACGTGGGGGGAGGGTTCGGTTGGCTACACCTTC
CASTWGEGSVGYTF
>.|.|TRBV11-2|TRBJ1-6
TGTGCCAGCAGCCACTATTCACCCCTCCACTTT
CASSHYSPLHF
>TRBD1|.|TRBV6-5|TRBJ1-1
TGTGCCCACCTGGAGCAGGGGGCCGCGAACACTGAAGCTTTCTTT
CAHLEQGAANTEAFF
>.|.|TRBV18|TRBJ1-6
TGTGCCAGCTCGAGGGGGTACAATTCACCCCTCCACTTT
CASSRGYNSPLHF
>.|.|TRBV30|TRBJ2-1
TGTGCCGGCAGGCAAGGGAGGAAGAGGGGAAATGAGCAGTTCTTC
CAGRQGRKRGNEQFF
>.|.|TRBV14|TRBJ1-3
TGTGCCAGCAGCCAAGATTTTCCTCTTTCTGGAAACACCATATATTTT
CASSQDFPLSGNTIYF
>.|.|TRBV21-1|TRBJ2-7
TGTGCCAGCAGCAACCGGACTAGCGGCTCCTACGAGCAGTACTTC
CASSNRTSGSYEQYF